This T cell receptor beta chain was obtained from a study of Graves' ophthalmopathy and Graves' hyperthyroidism. Hyperthyroidism qualified as stable when ophthalmopathy did not develop within 18 months of follow-up. Excluded were patients with other autoimmune diseases, uncontrolled infections, pregnancy or lactation. From RNA, the CDR3 regions of TCR beta chains were amplified and sequenced. The library came from an HTBI-primed first-round RT-PCR and a second-round multiplex PCR. TCRdb reanalysed the multiplex PCR reads using MiXCR and keeps one entry per CDR3 protein. The table has about 16,000 distinct CDR3 sequences, roughly 50% seen once. Germline CDR1 and CDR2: SEHNR and FQNEAQ (reference sequence). CDR3 length: 14 residues. V was cut by 5 bases and J by 1 base, with 9 bases left in between. General observations from the study: Most thyroid clonotypes with frequency above 0.001 were detected in blood too. Predictions made by the model for ophthalmopathy progression reached just over 70% sensitivity and almost 75% specificity.

Judged by abundance, this clonotype is medium-sized. The antigen is undetermined. This receptor was taken from a woman aged 40-49 years with stable Graves' hyperthyroidism. Sequencing was carried out using peripheral blood. This chain joins TRBV7-9 and TRBJ1-5; D uncertain. CDR3 sequence reads: CASSHSGSNQPQHF. CDR3 coding DNA: TGTGCCAGCAGCCATAGCGGGAGCAATCAGCCCCAGCATTTT.